This is a list of T cell receptor beta chains from one sample in a study of T cell repertoires in cytomegalovirus infection. MiXCR, applied by TCRdb to the reads, yields one record per CDR3 protein. In the table there are about 350,000 distinct CDR3 sequences, about 35% of which are singletons. What these receptors recognize is not known. The sequencing used cultured PBMCs, collected from culture after CMV antigen stimulation. These receptors were obtained from a human donor in good health (CMV status not recorded). Some clones in this sample may be carry-over from other donors' samples. The CDR3 runs from the conserved cysteine through the conserved F or W. The D gene is left open where the match is weak. Size tells how often a clone was seen (once, few, many) or the class of an expanded clone, and some rows leave it out.

- TRBJ2-7 many TRBV7-2 CASSLEQGYEQYF TGTGCCAGCAGCTTAGAACAGGGCTACGAGCAGTACTTC
TRBD2 TRBJ2-3 - TRBV6-5 CASSLIAGLTDTQYF TGTGCCAGCAGTTTAATAGCGGGCCTCACAGATACGCAGTATTTT
- TRBJ1-5 few TRBV6-2/TRBV6-3 CASSYSRRGYSNQPQHF TGTGCCAGCAGTTACTCCAGACGTGGGTATAGCAATCAGCCCCAGCATTTT
- TRBJ2-3 - TRBV28 CASNAGGTDTQYF TGTGCCAGTAATGCCGGAGGTACAGATACGCAGTATTTT
TRBD1 TRBJ2-1 many TRBV7-6 CASSDPTGGNEQFF TGTGCCAGCAGCGATCCCACAGGGGGAAATGAGCAGTTCTTC
- TRBJ1-4 few TRBV7-2 CASSFGHLEKLFF TGTGCCAGCAGCTTCGGGCATTTGGAAAAACTGTTTTTT
TRBD1 TRBJ1-2 - TRBV28 CASSLLGQGAQGYTF TGTGCCAGCAGTTTATTGGGACAGGGGGCACAAGGCTACACCTTC
- TRBJ2-3 - TRBV29-1 CSVRGVVDTQYF TGCAGCGTTCGAGGGGTCGTAGATACGCAGTATTTT
- TRBJ1-5 - TRBV28 CASSLRTVYYPQHF TGTGCCAGCAGTCTCAGGACCGTATACTACCCCCAGCATTTT
TRBD1 TRBJ1-5 - TRBV12-3/TRBV12-4 CASTGDRGFNNQPQHF TGTGCCAGCACCGGGGACAGGGGATTCAACAATCAGCCCCAGCATTTT
TRBD1 TRBJ2-4 many TRBV7-2 CASSLDRGRNIQYF TGTGCCAGCAGCTTAGACAGGGGGCGGAACATTCAGTACTTC
- TRBJ1-3 - TRBV27 CASSSRVSGVSGNTIYF TGTGCCAGCAGCTCCCGTGTATCGGGGGTCTCTGGAAACACCATATATTTT
- TRBJ2-5 - TRBV20-1 CSARRTPNDMETQYF TGCAGTGCTAGAAGGACACCGAACGACATGGAGACCCAGTACTTC
TRBD2 TRBJ2-7 few TRBV11-2 CASSLAGGRAYEQYF TGTGCCAGCAGCTTAGCCGGCGGGAGGGCCTACGAGCAGTACTTC
- TRBJ2-1 - TRBV20-1 CSASWTSSYNEQFF TGCAGTGCTTCCTGGACAAGCTCCTACAATGAGCAGTTCTTC
- TRBJ2-1 - TRBV5-1 CASSLDPGSRADNEQFF TGCGCCAGCAGCTTGGACCCGGGATCACGGGCCGACAATGAGCAGTTCTTC
- TRBJ1-5 - TRBV28 CASHRGSNQPQHF TGTGCCAGCCACAGAGGGAGCAATCAGCCCCAGCATTTT
- TRBJ2-1 - TRBV15 CATSRERTGGYNEQFF TGTGCCACCAGCAGAGAACGGACCGGAGGCTACAATGAGCAGTTCTTC
- TRBJ1-1 few TRBV7-2 CASSLYMTSGKAFF TGTGCCAGCAGCTTATATATGACCTCAGGGAAAGCTTTCTTT
- TRBJ1-1 - TRBV7-2 CASSSTLRTEAFF TGTGCCAGCAGCTCCACCCTGCGCACTGAAGCTTTCTTT
- TRBJ2-5 - TRBV30 CAWSSHLGETQYF TGTGCCTGGAGTTCCCATCTAGGCGAGACCCAGTACTTC
TRBD2 TRBJ2-3 many TRBV7-2 CASSSSGLYTDTQYF TGTGCCAGCAGCTCTAGCGGACTATACACAGATACGCAGTATTTT
- TRBJ1-2 few TRBV5-1 CASKGVAGAHGYTF TGCGCCAGCAAGGGCGTGGCTGGGGCGCATGGCTACACCTTC
- TRBJ1-2 many TRBV19 CASREGNGYGYTF TGTGCCAGTAGGGAAGGTAATGGCTATGGCTACACCTTC
- TRBJ1-1 many TRBV7-2 CASSTDRNTEAFF TGTGCCAGCAGCACGGACAGGAACACTGAAGCTTTCTTT
TRBD2 TRBJ2-5 - TRBV28 CASSVAGGRETQYF TGTGCCAGCAGTGTAGCGGGAGGTCGGGAGACCCAGTACTTC
TRBD1 TRBJ1-5 - TRBV7-6 CASSGTGGSQPQHF TGTGCCAGCAGCGGGACAGGGGGCAGTCAGCCCCAGCATTTT
- TRBJ2-6 many TRBV6-6 CASSSSDPPPPSGANVLTF TGTGCCAGCAGTTCGTCTGATCCTCCCCCACCCTCTGGGGCCAACGTCCTGACTTTC
TRBD1 TRBJ1-2 - TRBV19 CASRQGAIDYGYTF TGTGCCAGTAGACAGGGGGCAATCGACTATGGCTACACCTTC
TRBD2 TRBJ2-3 few TRBV7-2 CASSLGAGGSDTQYF TGTGCCAGCAGCTTAGGGGCGGGAGGGTCAGATACGCAGTATTTT
- TRBJ1-2 few TRBV7-8 CASSFDKEGYTF TGTGCCAGCAGCTTTGACAAAGAAGGCTACACCTTC
- TRBJ1-6 - TRBV12-3/TRBV12-4 CASSLSPEGLGSPLHF TGTGCCAGCAGTTTAAGTCCGGAGGGTCTTGGTTCACCCCTCCACTTT
TRBD2 TRBJ2-3 - TRBV5-4 CASSNGLAPSTDTQYF TGTGCCAGCAGCAACGGACTAGCCCCAAGCACAGATACGCAGTATTTT
TRBD1 TRBJ2-3 few TRBV7-2 CASSRGQGRTDTQYF TGTGCCAGCAGTCGGGGACAGGGCCGCACAGATACGCAGTATTTT
- TRBJ2-3 - TRBV7-2 CASSVRGSTDTQYF TGTGCCAGCAGCGTGAGGGGGAGCACAGATACGCAGTATTTT
- TRBJ2-5 - TRBV7-2 CASSLFAGAETQYF TGTGCCAGCAGCTTATTTGCGGGCGCAGAGACCCAGTACTTC
TRBD2 TRBJ2-7 - TRBV20-1 CSAWTSGLSYEQYF TGCAGTGCTTGGACTAGCGGCTTATCCTACGAGCAGTACTTC
- TRBJ1-3 - TRBV20-1 CSARERKDRVGNTIYF TGCAGTGCTAGAGAACGGAAAGACAGAGTTGGAAACACCATATATTTT
- TRBJ2-5 - TRBV28 CASSLPGRETQYF TGTGCCAGCAGTTTGCCGGGAAGAGAGACCCAGTACTTC
- TRBJ2-3 - TRBV7-7 CASSTSGDTDTQYF TGTGCCAGCAGCACATCAGGGGACACAGATACGCAGTATTTT
- TRBJ1-6 few TRBV7-2 CASSLDGTRSPLHF TGTGCCAGCAGCTTAGACGGCACGCGTTCACCCCTCCACTTT
TRBD2 TRBJ2-7 - TRBV6-5 CASSRTRLSYEQYF TGTGCCAGCAGCCGGACTAGGCTCTCCTACGAGCAGTACTTC
- TRBJ1-6 few TRBV4-2 CASSHDSMGSPLHF TGTGCCAGCAGTCATGACAGTATGGGATCACCCCTCCACTTT
TRBD1 TRBJ1-2 many TRBV7-2 CASSPHTGGAGGYTF TGTGCCAGCAGCCCTCACACAGGGGGCGCGGGTGGCTACACCTTC
- TRBJ2-5 many TRBV7-2 CASSFGWGGMSGETQYF TGTGCCAGCAGCTTCGGGTGGGGCGGGATGAGCGGAGAGACCCAGTACTTC
- TRBJ2-3 - TRBV27 CASSFVGETDTQYF TGTGCCAGCAGTTTCGTGGGAGAAACAGATACGCAGTATTTT
- TRBJ2-5 - TRBV4-1 CASSQLFGGGDQETQYF TGCGCCAGCAGCCAATTATTTGGAGGGGGCGACCAAGAGACCCAGTACTTC
- TRBJ2-1 once TRBV19 CASTHPGVGNEQFF TGTGCCAGTACCCATCCGGGGGTCGGGAATGAGCAGTTCTTC
- TRBJ2-7 many TRBV7-2 CASSLRATKQGYYEQYF TGTGCCAGCAGCTTACGGGCGACGAAACAGGGTTACTACGAGCAGTACTTC
- TRBJ1-1 - TRBV19 CASSILVGEAFF TGTGCCAGTAGTATACTGGTGGGAGAAGCTTTCTTT
TRBD1 TRBJ2-4 - TRBV12-3/TRBV12-4 CASSARGRIAKNIQYF TGTGCCAGCAGTGCCAGGGGGCGCATAGCCAAAAACATTCAGTACTTC
TRBD2 TRBJ2-1 - TRBV4-3 CASSQEEGLGLAGYNEQFF TGCGCCAGCAGCCAAGAAGAGGGATTGGGACTAGCGGGATACAATGAGCAGTTCTTC
TRBD1 TRBJ1-2 few TRBV7-2 CASSLDQGTGGYTF TGTGCCAGCAGCTTAGATCAGGGGACAGGCGGCTACACCTTC
TRBD2 TRBJ2-1 few TRBV11-3 CASSPTSGSAYNEQFF TGTGCCAGCAGCCCGACTAGCGGGAGCGCCTACAATGAGCAGTTCTTC
- TRBJ2-7 - TRBV20-1 CSAYRDDEQYF TGCAGTGCTTACAGGGACGACGAGCAGTACTTC
TRBD2 TRBJ2-7 few TRBV11-2 CASSGGTSGRAGPHEQYF TGTGCCAGCAGCGGCGGGACTAGCGGGAGGGCCGGGCCCCACGAGCAGTACTTC
TRBD2 TRBJ2-1 - TRBV5-6 CASSYSGSAYNEQFF TGTGCCAGCAGCTATAGCGGGAGCGCCTACAATGAGCAGTTCTTC